The rows below give T cell receptor beta chains drawn from one sample of a study of Graves' ophthalmopathy and Graves' hyperthyroidism. A single record per CDR3 protein comes from TCRdb applying MiXCR to the multiplex PCR reads. The sample comprises some 410,000 distinct CDR3 sequences, under 25% of which are singletons, and 3% rests with the top ten. Sequenced input: peripheral blood. These receptors all come from a woman aged 18-29 years with stable Graves' hyperthyroidism. Both conserved end residues are part of each CDR3. D genes are given only for firm matches. Some rows mark clone size as missing; the rest say once, few, many or name a class of expanded clone.

TRBJ1-6 many TRBD1 TRBV15 TGTGCCACCAGCCCTCTCCAGGGACAGGGAGATTCACCCCTCCACTTT CATSPLQGQGDSPLHF
TRBJ2-7 many NA TRBV28 TGTGCCAGCAGTTTATCTGCGGGGCCCGAGCAGTACTTC CASSLSAGPEQYF
TRBJ2-7 many TRBD2 TRBV6-1 TGTGCCAGCAATGTAGCGGGAGGTGTCTACGAGCAGTACTTC CASNVAGGVYEQYF
TRBJ1-2 many NA TRBV6-2/TRBV6-3 TGTGCCAGCAGTGACGGACGGATCTATGGCTACACCTTC CASSDGRIYGYTF
TRBJ2-6 many TRBD2 TRBV25-1 TGTGCCAGCATCGGGGGGTCTGGGGCCAACGTCCTGACTTTC CASIGGSGANVLTF
TRBJ1-2 many TRBD1 TRBV6-2/TRBV6-3 TGTGCCAGCCACCAGACCGGGACAGGCGGCTACACCTTC CASHQTGTGGYTF
TRBJ2-2 NA NA TRBV20-1 TGCAGTGCCACACTGCCGGGACTTACGAACACCGGGGAGCTGTTTTTT CSATLPGLTNTGELFF
TRBJ2-6 NA NA TRBV15 TGTGCCACCAGCTCGCAAAGCTCTGGGGCCAACGTCCTGACTTTC CATSSQSSGANVLTF
TRBJ1-1 NA TRBD1 TRBV6-5 TGTGCCAGCAGTTATAGGACACAGGGGGCGCAAACTGAAGCTTTCTTT CASSYRTQGAQTEAFF
TRBJ1-5 many NA TRBV27 TGTGCCAGCAGCCTTATCATGGGTCAGCCCCAGCATTTT CASSLIMGQPQHF
TRBJ1-2 many NA TRBV11-2 TGTGCCAGCAGCTTAGGGAGACGGGGGACACCTAACTATGGCTACACCTTC CASSLGRRGTPNYGYTF
TRBJ1-5 many NA TRBV20-1 TGCAGTGCTAAAGGACAGCAGTATCAGCCCCAGCATTTT CSAKGQQYQPQHF
TRBJ1-2 NA TRBD1 TRBV19 TGTGCCAGTTGGGGCGGACAGGAACGGGGCTATGGCTACACCTTC CASWGGQERGYGYTF
TRBJ2-7 many TRBD1 TRBV20-1 TGCAGTGCTAGAGATGGACAGGGCCTCTACGAGCAGTACTTC CSARDGQGLYEQYF
TRBJ1-1 many NA TRBV5-1 TGCGCCAGCAGCTTGGAGGCGACGGGGAGGGACACTGAAGCTTTCTTT CASSLEATGRDTEAFF
TRBJ2-2 many TRBD1 TRBV6-4 TGTGCCAGCAGTGAGCTCGTTCGGACAGGGAACACCGGGGAGCTGTTTTTT CASSELVRTGNTGELFF
TRBJ1-1 NA TRBD1 TRBV13 TGTGCCAGCAGCGCCCTGACAGGGGTCGAGGGGGCTTTCTTT CASSALTGVEGAFF
TRBJ2-5 NA TRBD2 TRBV9 TGTGCCAGCAGCGTAGGGTCTAGCGGGAATCAAGAGACCCAGTACTTC CASSVGSSGNQETQYF
TRBJ2-3 few TRBD1 TRBV28 TGTGCCAGCAGTTTCCAGACCGGGACAGGGGCAGATACGCAGTATTTT CASSFQTGTGADTQYF
TRBJ2-7 many TRBD2 TRBV18 TGTGCCAGCTCACCACCGGCTAGCGGGAGTTACGAGCAGTACTTC CASSPPASGSYEQYF
TRBJ1-1 NA NA TRBV6-2/TRBV6-3 TGTGCCAGCAGTTACGGGCTACTTCAGGGGAACACTGAAGCTTTCTTT CASSYGLLQGNTEAFF
TRBJ1-4 NA NA TRBV7-2 TGTGCCAGCAGTCCGGACCGTAATGAAAAACTGTTTTTT CASSPDRNEKLFF
TRBJ1-5 many TRBD1 TRBV29-1 TGCAGCGTTGGGACAGGGGATTTTCAGCCCCAGCATTTT CSVGTGDFQPQHF
TRBJ1-2 many NA TRBV4-1 TGCGCCAGCAGCCAACGGTATAGTTCTAACTATGGCTACACCTTC CASSQRYSSNYGYTF
TRBJ1-5 many NA TRBV25-1 TGTGCCAGCAGTAACAACGACGAAAAGGGTCAGCCCCAGCATTTT CASSNNDEKGQPQHF
TRBJ1-6 many TRBD1 TRBV28 TGTGCCAGCAGACGGACAGGGAATTCACCCCTCCACTTT CASRRTGNSPLHF
TRBJ1-1 many NA TRBV12-3/TRBV12-4 TGTGCCAGCAGACGCCAGGAGAACACTGAAGCTTTCTTT CASRRQENTEAFF
TRBJ1-5 many NA TRBV15 TGTGCCACCAGCCCAAGACCGAATAGCAATCAGCCCCAGCATTTT CATSPRPNSNQPQHF
TRBJ1-1 many NA TRBV28 TGTGCCAGCAGTATGACTGAAGCTTTCTTT CASSMTEAFF